A single T cell receptor beta chain is shown here with its context. Antigen specificity is unknown. 60 Vbeta and 13 Jbeta primers were used in PCR. Original handling: Roughly 12 million of some 80 million unique TCR beta chains were shared, per a later count. Profiled with immunoSEQ multiplex PCR; TCRdb holds only in-frame clones, not every one. Clonal size and the V and J genes are those of that table, whereas D and trimming came from the DNA. The data hold more than 150,000 clones, with about 79% observed a single time. This entry comes from a study of cytomegalovirus exposure and HLA in healthy donors. Study-level findings and limits: Around 160 TCR beta chains were listed as cytomegalovirus-associated. In a later analysis, TCR beta V- and J-gene trimming was associated with a missense DCLRE1C variant.

This CDR3 comprises 15 residues. Trimming removed 5 bases from V and 1 base from J, with 14 bases in between. The germline CDR1 and CDR2 sequences are SNHLY and FYNNEI. V usage is TRBV2 and J usage is TRBJ1-1; possibly TRBD1 for D (6 bases). Sequencing was performed on PBMCs. This TCR came from a man in his fifties in good health and CMV-seropositive. This chain's CDR3 is CASSTGINKNTEAFF. The CDR3 DNA follows: TGTGCCAGCAGTACAGGGATCAATAAGAACACTGAAGCTTTCTTT.